This entry lists 26 T cell receptor beta chains sequenced from one sample in a study of CD8+ T cells in alopecia areata. Documented treatment: oral pan-JAK inhibitor, 5-10 mg twice daily. cDNA serving as the sequencing template came from extracted, reverse transcribed RNA. The data were produced by immunoSEQ multiplex PCR, yet TCRdb's version contains in-frame clones alone and is incomplete. The data contain about 140,000 clones, approximately 85% of them singletons. The source material was CD8+ T cells sorted from blood, sampled at week 4, from a patient treated with tofacitinib. Receptors were obtained from a human donor with alopecia areata.

The rearrangement uses TRBV7-8 and TRBJ2-1; maybe TRBD2 (6 bases). The CDR3 consists of 16 residues. Germline lookup yields CDR1 SGHVS and CDR2 FQNEAQ. Trimming took off 1 base at V and 2 bases at J, with 12 bases between the two ends. In DNA form, the CDR3 reads TGTGCCAGCAGCTTAGGACGGGGGTTCCCCTACAATGAGCAGTTCTTC. Translating gives CASSLGRGFPYNEQFF.

Details on this clone: Other DNA variants within this sample encode the same CDR3. The chain recombines TRBV7-6 with TRBJ2-5, with D unclear. The CDR3 sequence is 12 residues long. Germline V lookup: CDR1 SGHVS, CDR2 FNYEAQ. Trimming stripped 0 bases from V and 4 bases from J, with 3 bases between. DNA for the CDR3: TGTGCCAGCAGCTTAGCCGGAGAGACCCAGTACTTC. It translates to CASSLAGETQYF.

This clone occurred once. The chain uses TRBV5-4 and TRBJ2-1; 9 bases agree with TRBD1. The CDR3 extends over 14 amino acids. V shed 5 bases and J 8 bases; nucleotides not matched to a gene: 8. The germline CDR1 and CDR2 sequences are SGHNT and YYREEE (reference sequence). In nucleotides, the CDR3 is TGTGCCAGCAGTGCACAGGGGGCTGTCGATGAGCAGTTCTTC. This translates into CASSAQGAVDEQFF.

The chain employs TRBV27 and TRBJ1-5; D gene ambiguous. The CDR3 sequence is 15 residues long. V gave up 3 bases and J gave up 4 bases, with 13 bases separating them. Germline lookup yields CDR1 MNHEY and CDR2 SMNVEV (reference sequence). CDR3 protein: CASSFKGLGNQPQHF. The CDR3 nucleotides are TGTGCCAGCAGTTTCAAGGGTCTAGGAAATCAGCCCCAGCATTTT.

V is TRBV30 and J is TRBJ2-3, with 8 positions matching TRBD1. CDR3 length: 15 residues. V lost 3 bases, J lost 4 bases, and 9 bases stayed unmatched. The V gene's germline CDR1 is GTSNPN and CDR2 SVGIG (reference sequence). CDR3 residues: CAWSPTGDWADTQYF. CDR3 in DNA: TGTGCCTGGAGCCCGACAGGGGATTGGGCAGATACGCAGTATTTT.

This clone has more than one count but fewer than ten. V and J are TRBV7-2 and TRBJ2-7; 10 nucleotides line up with TRBD2. Trimming took 0 bases from V and 4 from J; bases not matched to a gene: 6. CDR3 length: 16 amino acids. The germline V gene has CDR1 SGHTA and CDR2 FQGNSA. CDR3 protein: CASSLALAGARYEQYF. CDR3 nucleotides: TGTGCCAGCAGCTTAGCGCTAGCGGGGGCGAGATACGAGCAGTACTTC. The variable domain in full, with the rest retrieved from reference TRBV7-2 and TRBJ2-7, is GAGVSQSPSNKVTEKGKDVELRCDPISGHTALYWYRQSLGQGLEFLIYFQGNSAPDKSGLPSDRFSAERTGGSVSTLTIQRTQQEDSAVYLCASSLALAGARYEQYFGPGTRLTVT.

The chain has TRBV13 and TRBJ2-7, with D possibly TRBD1 on 5 matching bases. CDR3 length: 12 amino acids. The germline gives CDR1 PRHDT, CDR2 FYEKMQ (reference sequence). Between the trimmed V and J ends, which lost 3 bases and 3 bases, there was a span of 6 bases. The DNA for the CDR3 is TGTGCCAGCAGCTTCGACAGCTACGAGCAGTACTTC. This encodes CASSFDSYEQYF.

This clone was detected once. The rearrangement uses TRBV29-1 and TRBJ1-2; TRBD1 might be the D (5 bases). V shed 5 bases and J shed 4 bases, with 14 bases lying between them. The germline CDR1 and CDR2 sequences are SQVTM and ANQGSEA. This CDR3 has 13 amino acids. The chain's CDR3 is CSVSPHQGYGYTF. The CDR3 coding sequence is TGCAGCGTTTCCCCTCATCAGGGCTATGGCTACACCTTC.

This chain uses TRBV14 with TRBJ2-7, with 8 bases lining up with TRBD2. This CDR3 comprises 17 residues. V shed 4 bases, J shed 3 bases, and the junction held 14 bases outside the gene matches. From germline, CDR1 is SGHDN and CDR2 FVKESK. As DNA, the CDR3 is TGTGCCAGCAGCCTCCCCCAAGCGCGGGGGGTAGGCTACGAGCAGTACTTC. It is translated as CASSLPQARGVGYEQYF. The whole variable domain, remainder taken from reference TRBV14 and TRBJ2-7, is EAGVTQFPSHSVIEKGQTVTLRCDPISGHDNLYWYRRVMGKEIKFLLHFVKESKQDESGMPNNRFLAERTGGTYSTLKVQPAELEDSGVYFCASSLPQARGVGYEQYFGPGTRLTVT.

This clone was seen only a few times. This chain links TRBV11-2 with TRBJ2-3; D assignment may be TRBD1 or TRBD2 (5 bases each). CDR1 is SGHAT and CDR2 is FQNNGV in the germline V gene. The CDR3 contains 16 residues. Trimming stripped 5 bases from V and 3 bases from J, with 18 bases between. CDR3 region: CASSGAGGRITDTQYF. The DNA of the CDR3 is TGTGCCAGCAGCGGGGCTGGGGGAAGGATTACAGATACGCAGTATTTT.

The chain carries TRBV27 and TRBJ2-7; TRBD1 might be the D (5 bases). This CDR3 comprises 14 residues. The ends were cut back, 3 bases at V and 2 bases at J, with 11 bases in the middle. Germline-derived CDR1 and CDR2 are MNHEY and SMNVEV (reference sequence). The CDR3 DNA follows: TGTGCCAGCAGTTTCCTGGACACTACCTACGAGCAGTACTTC. Encoded protein: CASSFLDTTYEQYF.

The chain employs TRBV6-5 and TRBJ2-5; 8 bases match TRBD2. The V gene's germline CDR1 is MNHEY and CDR2 SVGAGI. The junction had 11 bases not matched to a gene; V was cut back by 10 bases and J by 1 base. There are 15 residues in the CDR3. CDR3 residues: CATSTSGGIQETQYF. The CDR3 DNA follows: TGTGCCACCAGCACAAGCGGGGGAATCCAAGAGACCCAGTACTTC.

A remark on this clone: Other nucleotide sequences in the sample specify the same CDR3. The rearrangement links TRBV5-1 to TRBJ2-1, with 9 bases lining up with TRBD1. Germline lookup yields CDR1 SGHRS and CDR2 YFSETQ. After removal of 3 bases from V and 4 bases from J, the junction contained 5 bases not matched to a gene. This CDR3 is built from 15 residues. DNA of the CDR3: TGCGCCAGCAGCTCGGGACAGGGCGGGTACAATGAGCAGTTCTTC. Translated: CASSSGQGGYNEQFF.

With respect to this clone: This sample also contains other DNA sequences that code for the same CDR3. The V and J genes are TRBV5-6 and TRBJ2-1; possibly TRBD1 for D (5 bases). The V gene's germline CDR1 is SGHDT and CDR2 YYEEEE. The CDR3 spans 12 residues. Between the trimmed V and J ends, which lost 1 base and 6 bases, there was a span of 5 bases. The CDR3: CASSLQGNEQFF. The CDR3 nucleotides read TGTGCCAGCAGCTTGCAGGGCAATGAGCAGTTCTTC. The variable domain in full, completed from reference TRBV5-6 and TRBJ2-1, reads DAGVTQSPTHLIKTRGQQVTLRCSPKSGHDTVSWYQQALGQGPQFIFQYYEEEERQRGNFPDRFSGHQFPNYSSELNVNALLLGDSALYLCASSLQGNEQFFGPGTRLTVL.

Of note for this clone: Other nucleotide sequences in the sample specify the same CDR3. The V and J genes are TRBV5-1 and TRBJ2-7, with 7 bases lining up with TRBD1. The CDR3 contains 14 residues. Germline trimming cut 2 bases from V and 0 bases from J; bases unmatched to any gene: 2. From germline, CDR1 is SGHRS and CDR2 YFSETQ. The CDR3 protein is CASSFRGSSYEQYF. CDR3 nucleotides: TGCGCCAGCAGCTTCAGGGGGAGCTCCTACGAGCAGTACTTC.

V gene TRBV5-6 combines with J gene TRBJ2-2; the D is unclear. V lost 1 base and J 8 bases, leaving 15 bases between the germline ends. Germline V gene lookup returns CDR1 SGHDT and CDR2 YYEEEE. The CDR3 loop spans 15 amino acids. The DNA of the CDR3 is TGTGCCAGCAGCTTGAAGGCACTTCGTTGGGGGGAGCTGTTTTTT. Translation gives CASSLKALRWGELFF.

CDR3 sequence (DNA): TGTGCCTGGAGTGAGACTAGTTTATCAGATACGCAGTATTTT. It translates to CAWSETSLSDTQYF. The chain couples TRBV30 to TRBJ2-3; a weak D match, TRBD2 (6 bases). There are 14 residues in the CDR3. Germline V gene sequence: CDR1 GTSNPN, CDR2 SVGIG (reference sequence). With 1 base removed from V and 4 bases from J, the gap between germline ends came to 12 bases.

The chain links TRBV2 to TRBJ2-3; D may correspond to TRBD1 or TRBD2 (6 bases each). CDR3 length: 17 residues. The V end lost 6 bases, the J end lost 2 bases, and 21 bases lay between the germline ends. Germline V gives CDR1 SNHLY, CDR2 FYNNEI. The DNA of the CDR3 is TGTGCCAGCAGCCTAGGGGGGCGCATCTGGGACACAGATACGCAGTATTTT. Amino acid sequence: CASSLGGRIWDTDTQYF.

J is TRBJ2-7 and V is TRBV18, with unresolved D. The V and J ends lost 2 bases and 5 bases respectively, with 7 bases between them. The CDR3 length is 12 residues. From germline, CDR1 is KGHSH and CDR2 LQKENI. The CDR3 is CASSPDRNEQYF. The CDR3 DNA follows: TGTGCCAGCTCACCAGATAGGAACGAGCAGTACTTC.

The chain employs TRBV5-8 and TRBJ2-7; 9 nucleotides line up with TRBD1. J gave up 3 bases and V 2 bases, and 9 bases lay outside the gene matches. Germline V gene sequence: CDR1 SGHTS, CDR2 YDEGEE. The CDR3 extends over 16 amino acids. The CDR3 DNA is TGTGCCAGCAGCTTTATTGGGACAGGGTACTTCTACGAGCAGTACTTC. Protein sequence: CASSFIGTGYFYEQYF. Complete variable domain (other parts from reference TRBV5-8 and TRBJ2-7): EAGVTQSPTHLIKTRGQQATLRCSPISGHTSVYWYQQALGLGLQFLLWYDEGEERNRGNFPPRFSGRQFPNYSSELNVNALELEDSALYLCASSFIGTGYFYEQYFGPGTRLTVT.

This chain connects TRBV7-6 to TRBJ2-7; 8 bases agree with TRBD1. With 2 bases clipped from V and 4 bases from J, the junction kept 7 bases outside the gene matches. This CDR3 has 15 residues. Germline CDR1 and CDR2: SGHVS and FNYEAQ. This CDR3 is CASSLSRQGAYEQYF. In DNA form, the CDR3 reads TGTGCCAGCAGCTTATCTCGCCAGGGGGCTTACGAGCAGTACTTC.

The chain has TRBV5-8 and TRBJ2-3, with 8 bases fitting TRBD2. The CDR3 extends over 15 amino acids. J was trimmed by 2 bases and V by 1 base; bases with no gene match: 3. CDR1 is SGHTS and CDR2 is YDEGEE in the germline V gene. DNA of the CDR3: TGTGCCAGCAGCTTGACTAGCGGCCTCACAGATACGCAGTATTTT. Residues: CASSLTSGLTDTQYF.

This chain links TRBV5-6 with TRBJ2-3, with D tentatively TRBD2 (5 bases). The CDR3 contains 16 residues. Between the trimmed V and J ends, which lost 1 base and 3 bases, there was a span of 15 bases. CDR1 and CDR2 (germline): SGHDT, YYEEEE. The CDR3 DNA follows: TGTGCCAGCAGCTTGAGTGGGAGATACGAGACAGATACGCAGTATTTT. Amino acids: CASSLSGRYETDTQYF.

This chain connects TRBV4-2 to TRBJ2-5, with 10 bases matching TRBD2. V lost 0 bases to trimming and J lost 7 bases; unmatched junction nucleotides: 2. This CDR3 contains 14 residues. Germline CDR1 LGHNA, CDR2 YNFKEQ. This CDR3 reads CASSQDASGGTQYF. Here the CDR3 DNA reads TGTGCCAGCAGCCAAGACGCTAGCGGGGGGACCCAGTACTTC.

The chain joins TRBV7-9 to TRBJ2-5, with D possibly called TRBD1 or TRBD2 (6 bases each). V lost 3 bases to trimming and J lost 1 base, with 9 bases between them. Germline V lookup: CDR1 SEHNR, CDR2 FQNEAQ (reference sequence). The length of the CDR3 is 14 residues. This chain's CDR3 is CASSLGGVQETQYF. DNA of the CDR3: TGTGCCAGCAGCTTGGGGGGCGTCCAAGAGACCCAGTACTTC. The full variable domain, completed using reference TRBV7-9 and TRBJ2-5, is DTGVSQNPRHKITKRGQNVTFRCDPISEHNRLYWYRQTLGQGPEFLTYFQNEAQLEKSRLLSDRFSAERPKGSFSTLEIQRTEQGDSAMYLCASSLGGVQETQYFGPGTRLLVL.

The V gene is TRBV9, the J gene TRBJ1-6; TRBD1 aligns across 8 bases. The V gene end was trimmed by 3 bases and the J gene end by 8 bases; junction bases not matched to a gene: 4. Germline loops: CDR1 SGDLS, CDR2 YYNGEE. This CDR3 contains 14 residues. The CDR3 DNA reads as TGTGCCAGCAGCGAGCAGGGGGCGTATTCACCCCTCCACTTT. Encoded protein: CASSEQGAYSPLHF.